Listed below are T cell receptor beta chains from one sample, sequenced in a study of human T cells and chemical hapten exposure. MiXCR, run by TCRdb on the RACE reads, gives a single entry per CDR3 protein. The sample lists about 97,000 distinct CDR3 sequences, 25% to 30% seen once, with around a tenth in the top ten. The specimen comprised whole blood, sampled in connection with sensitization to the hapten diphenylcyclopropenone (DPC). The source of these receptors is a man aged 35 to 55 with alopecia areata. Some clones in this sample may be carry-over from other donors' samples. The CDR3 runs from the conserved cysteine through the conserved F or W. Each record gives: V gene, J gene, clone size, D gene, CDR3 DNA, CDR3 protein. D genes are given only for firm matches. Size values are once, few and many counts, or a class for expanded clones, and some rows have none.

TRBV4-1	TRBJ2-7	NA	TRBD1	TGCGCCAGCAGCCAAGAGGTAGGGACAGGGAGCTCCTACGAGCAGTACTTC	CASSQEVGTGSSYEQYF
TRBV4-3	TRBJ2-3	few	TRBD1	TGCGCCAGCAGCTCCCGGACAGGGGGGGCAGATACGCAGTATTTT	CASSSRTGGADTQYF
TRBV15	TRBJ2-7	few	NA	TGTGCCACCAGCAGAGGGGGGACATACTACGAGCAGTACTTC	CATSRGGTYYEQYF
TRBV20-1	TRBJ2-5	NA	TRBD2	TGCAGTGTGGAATCGGCTTTAGCGGGAGGGCCACAAGAGACCCAGTACTTC	CSVESALAGGPQETQYF
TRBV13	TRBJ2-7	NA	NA	TGTGCCAGCAGCTTACCGGCCCCCGGTGGCTCCTACGAGCAGTACTTC	CASSLPAPGGSYEQYF
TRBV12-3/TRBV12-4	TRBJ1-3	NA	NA	TGTGCCAGCAGAACCAGGGGCTCTGGAAACACCATATATTTT	CASRTRGSGNTIYF
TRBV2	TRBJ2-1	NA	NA	TGTGCCAGCAGCGGGACTCTACTTCTGCAGGAGCAGTTCTTC	CASSGTLLLQEQFF
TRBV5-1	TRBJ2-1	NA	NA	TGCGCCAGCAGCTTGTCTCATGCGGGACTCTCCTACAATGAGCAGTTCTTC	CASSLSHAGLSYNEQFF
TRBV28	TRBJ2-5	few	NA	TGTGCCAGCAGGGGTATAGAGGAGCAAGAGACCCAGTACTTC	CASRGIEEQETQYF
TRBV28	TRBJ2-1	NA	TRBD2	TGTGCCAGCAGTTTGGCGGCGGCTAGCGGGGGCAATGAGCAGTTCTTC	CASSLAAASGGNEQFF
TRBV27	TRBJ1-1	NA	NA	TGTGCCAGCAGTTTATCGATAAGGGGGACTGAAGCTTTCTTT	CASSLSIRGTEAFF
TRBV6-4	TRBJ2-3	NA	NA	TGTGCCCGAAAGCGGCGGGCCCGTCCGTATTTT	CARKRRARPYF
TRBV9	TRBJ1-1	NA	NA	TGTGCCAGCAGCCCCCCCCCTCCGGGCACTGAAGCTTTCTTT	CASSPPPPGTEAFF
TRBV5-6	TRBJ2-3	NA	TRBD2	TGTGCCAGCCTCGGGACTAGCGGAGCCCTCCGCACAGATACGCAGTATTTT	CASLGTSGALRTDTQYF
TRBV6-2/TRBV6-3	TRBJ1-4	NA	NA	TGTGCCAGCCAAGGAGCTTTCTATAATGAAAAACTGTTTTTT	CASQGAFYNEKLFF
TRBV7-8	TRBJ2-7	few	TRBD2	TGTGCCAGCAGCTTAAGAGGTGGTAGCGGGATAGCCTACGAGCAGTACTTC	CASSLRGGSGIAYEQYF
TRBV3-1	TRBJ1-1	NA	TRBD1	TGTGCCAGCAGCCAACACGGACAGGGGGTTGCCACTGAAGCTTTCTTT	CASSQHGQGVATEAFF
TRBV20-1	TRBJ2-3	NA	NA	TGCGGTGCTAGGACCGGACCAGATACGCAGTATTTT	CGARTGPDTQYF
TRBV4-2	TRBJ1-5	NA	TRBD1	TGTGCCAGCAGCCAAGCGGGACAGTCTAATCAGCCCCAGCATTTT	CASSQAGQSNQPQHF
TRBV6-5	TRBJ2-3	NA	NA	TGTGCCAGCAGTTATAATGGAGCTAGCACAGATACGCAGTATTTT	CASSYNGASTDTQYF
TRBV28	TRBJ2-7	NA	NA	TGTGCCAGCAGTTTCATGGACAAGGGCGAGCAGTACTTC	CASSFMDKGEQYF
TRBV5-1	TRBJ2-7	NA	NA	TGCGCCAGCAGCGTCGTCCAGGGTGCCGCCTACGAGCAGTACTTC	CASSVVQGAAYEQYF
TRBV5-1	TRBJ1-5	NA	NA	TGCGCCAGCAGCTTGGAGGGGCCTCATAATCAGCCCCAGCATTTT	CASSLEGPHNQPQHF
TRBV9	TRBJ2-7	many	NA	TGTGCCAGCAGCGTAGGGGGCAGTTCCTACGAGCAGTACTTC	CASSVGGSSYEQYF
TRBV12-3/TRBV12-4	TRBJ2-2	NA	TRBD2	TGTGCCAGCAGAGGGGCCGGGACTAGCGGATCCGGGGAGCTGTTTTTT	CASRGAGTSGSGELFF